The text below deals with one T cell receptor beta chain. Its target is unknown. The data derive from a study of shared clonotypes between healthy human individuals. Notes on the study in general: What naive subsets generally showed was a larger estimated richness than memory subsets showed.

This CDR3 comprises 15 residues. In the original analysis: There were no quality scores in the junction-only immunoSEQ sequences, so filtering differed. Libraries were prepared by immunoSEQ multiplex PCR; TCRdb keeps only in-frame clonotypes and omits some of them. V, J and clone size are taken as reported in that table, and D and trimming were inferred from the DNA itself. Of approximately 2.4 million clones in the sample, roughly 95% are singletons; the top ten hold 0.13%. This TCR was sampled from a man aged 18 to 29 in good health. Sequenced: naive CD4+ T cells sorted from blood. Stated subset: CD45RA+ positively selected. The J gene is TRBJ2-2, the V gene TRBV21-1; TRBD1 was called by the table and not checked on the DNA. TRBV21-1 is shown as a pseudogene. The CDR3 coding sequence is TGTGCCAGCAGCAATTGGTCAGGGCGTACCGGGGAGCTGTTTTTT. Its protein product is CASSNWSGRTGELFF.